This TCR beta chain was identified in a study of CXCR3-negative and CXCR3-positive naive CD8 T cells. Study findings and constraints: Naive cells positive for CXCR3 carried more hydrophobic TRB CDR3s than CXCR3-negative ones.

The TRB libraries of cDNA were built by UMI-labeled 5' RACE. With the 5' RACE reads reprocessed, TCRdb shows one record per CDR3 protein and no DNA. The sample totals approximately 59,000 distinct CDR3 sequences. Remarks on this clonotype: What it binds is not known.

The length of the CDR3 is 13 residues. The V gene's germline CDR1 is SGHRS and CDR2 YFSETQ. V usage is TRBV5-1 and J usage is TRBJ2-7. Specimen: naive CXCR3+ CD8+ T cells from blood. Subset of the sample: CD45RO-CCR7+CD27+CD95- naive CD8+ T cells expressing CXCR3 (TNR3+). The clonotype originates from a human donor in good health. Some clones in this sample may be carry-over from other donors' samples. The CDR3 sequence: CASSLELSYEQYF.